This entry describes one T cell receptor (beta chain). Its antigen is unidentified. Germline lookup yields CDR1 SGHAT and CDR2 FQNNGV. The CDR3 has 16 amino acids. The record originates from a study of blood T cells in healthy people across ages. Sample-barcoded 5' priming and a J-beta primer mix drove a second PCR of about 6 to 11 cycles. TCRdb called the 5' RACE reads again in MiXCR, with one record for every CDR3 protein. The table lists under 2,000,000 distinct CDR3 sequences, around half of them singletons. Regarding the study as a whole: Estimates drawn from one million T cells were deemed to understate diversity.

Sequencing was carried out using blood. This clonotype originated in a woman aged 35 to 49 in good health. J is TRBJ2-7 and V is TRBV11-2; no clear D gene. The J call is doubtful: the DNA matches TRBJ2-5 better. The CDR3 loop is CASSLGLGPFEETQYF. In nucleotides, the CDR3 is TGTGCCAGCAGCTTAGGGCTCGGACCTTTCGAGGAGACCCAGTACTTC.